The sequence of this T cell receptor beta chain was determined in a study of blood T cell repertoires in COVID-19. About the research overall: Specimens from acute and convalescent COVID-19 originated in the United States, Italy and Spain. T cells, B-cell-depleted T cells, or PBMCs supplied cDNA or gDNA.

Germline lookup yields CDR1 MDHEN and CDR2 SYDVKM. V gave up 3 bases and J gave up 0 bases, with 11 bases separating them. The CDR3 length is 15 residues. Under the authors' procedure: Reference gene primer amplification in the assay estimated nucleated cell counts. Using immunoSEQ multiplex PCR, the repertoire was profiled, and TCRdb retains in-frame clones only, with some absent. V and J calls and clone size are those listed in that table; D and trimming were worked out from the DNA. The data contain around 26,000 clones, about 80% of them seen just once; the ten biggest clones take up about 43%. The receptor was isolated from a man between 70 and 80 years old with acute or convalescent COVID-19. Material for sequencing was peripheral blood. The V gene is TRBV28, the J gene TRBJ1-1; weak D call: TRBD1 (5 bases). As DNA, the CDR3 is TGTGCCAGCAGTTTTCACGGGGGAGTGAACACTGAAGCTTTCTTT. Its protein is CASSFHGGVNTEAFF. Filled out from reference TRBV28 and TRBJ1-1, the complete variable domain reads DVKVTQSSRYLVKRTGEKVFLECVQDMDHENMFWYRQDPGLGLRLIYFSYDVKMKEKGDIPEGYSVSREKKERFSLILESASTNQTSMYLCASSFHGGVNTEAFFGQGTRLTVV.